Listed below are T cell receptor beta chains from one sample, sequenced in a study of PD-1 blockade in classical Hodgkin lymphoma. Here immunoSEQ multiplex PCR was the method, and the copy in TCRdb shows in-frame clones only, minus some. The table includes 90,000 to 100,000 clones, approximately 89% detected once. The sequenced sample was peripheral blood mononuclear cells (PBMCs), obtained before the second cycle of nivolumab. These receptors were obtained from a human donor with classical Hodgkin lymphoma. The CDR3 runs from the conserved cysteine through the conserved F or W. The D gene is left open where the match is weak.

V	D	J	DNA	CDR3
TRBV9	TRBD1	TRBJ2-7	TGTGCCAGCAGCGCCGGGACAGGGCTAGGCTACGAGCAGTACTTC	CASSAGTGLGYEQYF
TRBV6-1	TRBD1	TRBJ2-7	TGTGCCAGCAGAGCCCGGGACAGGGGCTCCTACGAGCAGTACTTC	CASRARDRGSYEQYF
TRBV6-1	-	TRBJ2-3	TGTGCCAGCAGTCGATGGAGCACAGATACGCAGTATTTT	CASSRWSTDTQYF
TRBV18	TRBD2	TRBJ2-7	TGTGCCAGCTCACCAGCTATGTTAGGACTAGCGGGAGTGTACGAGCAGTACTTC	CASSPAMLGLAGVYEQYF
TRBV6-1	TRBD1	TRBJ1-5	TGTGCCAGCAGTCAGACAGGGGGCAGGCAGCCCCAGCATTTT	CASSQTGGRQPQHF
TRBV9	-	TRBJ2-3	TGTGCCAGCAGCTTCCCTGGAAGGTCGCAGTATTTT	CASSFPGRSQYF
TRBV7-8	TRBD1	TRBJ1-4	TGTGCCAGCAGCCCGGGGGACAGACGGAATGAAAAACTGTTTTTT	CASSPGDRRNEKLFF
TRBV19	-	TRBJ1-5	TGTGCCAGTACCACACAGGGCAGCAATCAGCCCCAGCATTTT	CASTTQGSNQPQHF
TRBV10-3	TRBD2	TRBJ2-5	TGTGCCATCAGTGACCGACTAGCGGGAGAAGAGACCCAGTACTTC	CAISDRLAGEETQYF
TRBV5-1	-	TRBJ2-2	TGCGCCAGCAGCAGGTTAACCCAAAACACCGGGGAGCTGTTTTTT	CASSRLTQNTGELFF
TRBV27	-	TRBJ2-1	TGTGCCAGCGGGTTAATCGGACTTTCTGAGCAGTTCTTC	CASGLIGLSEQFF
TRBV6-6	-	TRBJ2-2	TGTGCCACCCAAGGGCCTGGGGAGCTGTTTTTT	CATQGPGELFF
TRBV7-8	-	TRBJ1-1	TGTGCCAGCATAGGGTCGCCGAACACTGAAGCTTTCTTT	CASIGSPNTEAFF
TRBV11-2	-	TRBJ2-7	TGTGCCAGCAGCTTAGTCCCAGGGTTGGGGAGGTACTTC	CASSLVPGLGRYF
TRBV5-6	-	TRBJ2-5	TGTGCCAGCAGCTTGGAGGCAGGGAAAGAGACCCAGTACTTC	CASSLEAGKETQYF
TRBV4-1	-	TRBJ1-5	TGCGCCAGCAGCCAGTGGCAGCTTAATCAGCCCCAGCATTTT	CASSQWQLNQPQHF
TRBV7-6	-	TRBJ2-5	TGTGCCAGCAGCTTTGTCAACAGGGAGGTCCAAGAGACCCAGTACTTC	CASSFVNREVQETQYF
TRBV10-3	TRBD1	TRBJ1-1	TGTGCCACTCACGGGACAGGGAACACTGAAGCTTTCTTT	CATHGTGNTEAFF
TRBV6-1	-	TRBJ2-7	TGTGCCAGCAGTGAAGTTGCCAGCAGCTCCTACGAGCAGTACTTC	CASSEVASSSYEQYF
TRBV27	TRBD2	TRBJ2-1	TGTGCCAGCAGTATATTAGCGGAGGGAGGGCCTTTGTACAATGAGCAGTTCTTC	CASSILAEGGPLYNEQFF
TRBV7-9	TRBD1	TRBJ1-1	TGTGCCAGCAGCCACAGACAGGGGATCCGGACTGAAGCTTTCTTT	CASSHRQGIRTEAFF
TRBV9	TRBD2	TRBJ2-1	TGTGCCAGCAGCTATAGCGGGGGCTCCTACAATGAGCAGTTCTTC	CASSYSGGSYNEQFF
TRBV15	-	TRBJ2-7	TGTGCCGCGTCCAATGGCCGCTCCCGGGACTACGAGCAGTACTTC	CAASNGRSRDYEQYF